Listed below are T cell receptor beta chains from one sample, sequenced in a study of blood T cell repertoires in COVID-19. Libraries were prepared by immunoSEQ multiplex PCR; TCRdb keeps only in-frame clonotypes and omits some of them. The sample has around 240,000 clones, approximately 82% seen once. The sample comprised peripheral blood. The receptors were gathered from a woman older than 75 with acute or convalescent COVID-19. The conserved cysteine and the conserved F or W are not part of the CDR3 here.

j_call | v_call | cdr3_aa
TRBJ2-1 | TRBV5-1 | ASSLRTSGGANEQF
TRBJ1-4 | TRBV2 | AGGETNEKLF
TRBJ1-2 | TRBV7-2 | ASSSFRDSDGYT
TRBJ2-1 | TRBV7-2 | ASSEESSYNEQF
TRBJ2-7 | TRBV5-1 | ASSLRQGASYEQY
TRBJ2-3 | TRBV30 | AWNLAGGGTDTQY
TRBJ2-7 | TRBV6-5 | ASRSHSYEQY
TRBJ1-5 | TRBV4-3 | ASSQEAGARNQPQH
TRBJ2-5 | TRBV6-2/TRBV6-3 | ASSYSSRGETQY
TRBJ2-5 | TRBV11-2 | ASSLVVAGGGETQY
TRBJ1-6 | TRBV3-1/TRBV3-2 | ASSQGWGQGWSPLH
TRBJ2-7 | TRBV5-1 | ASSLEGLEQY
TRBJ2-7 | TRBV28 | ASARQTGDSYEQY
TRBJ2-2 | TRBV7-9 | ASSLVGVAGELF
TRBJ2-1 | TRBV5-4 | ASSLSQGAYNEQF
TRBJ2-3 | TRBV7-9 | ASSLGGGHTDTQY
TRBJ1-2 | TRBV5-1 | ASSLGMTGNYGYT
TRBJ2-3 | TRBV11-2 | ASSLDRGRITDTQY
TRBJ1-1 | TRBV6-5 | ASSIQGNTEAF
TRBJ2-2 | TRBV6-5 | ASQFHTGELF
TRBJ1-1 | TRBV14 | ASSQEGRRGTEAF
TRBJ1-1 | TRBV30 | AWSVRGTEAF
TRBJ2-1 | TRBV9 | ASSVGGQGAYEQF
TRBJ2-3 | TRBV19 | ASSRWGEATDTQY